This entry is about one T cell receptor (beta chain). Its antigen is currently unknown. This CDR3 has 14 residues. With V trimmed by 5 bases and J by 8 bases, 8 bases remained unmatched. Germline loops: CDR1 SGHTA, CDR2 FQGTGA. The PCR used 60 Vbeta and 13 Jbeta primers. This table comes from immunoSEQ multiplex PCR, and its TCRdb copy is limited to in-frame clones, with some not included. This sample's table reports 150,000 to 200,000 clones. This sample stems from a study of cytomegalovirus exposure and HLA in healthy donors. Study-level information: Most genotyped donors, 81% of around 370, had Caucasian-associated genetic ancestry. Study-wide results and limits: The study listed roughly 150 cytomegalovirus-associated TCR beta chains.

The TCR comes from a woman aged 55-75 years in good health and CMV-seronegative. What was sequenced was PBMCs. The rearrangement uses TRBV7-3 and TRBJ2-1; 8 bases are a match to TRBD2. CDR3 sequence reads: CASSPGGGRDEQFF. DNA of the CDR3: TGTGCCAGCAGCCCTGGCGGGGGGAGGGATGAGCAGTTCTTC.